Shown below are 10 T cell receptor beta chains from a single sample sequenced in a study of cytomegalovirus exposure and HLA in healthy donors. Primers: 60 Vbeta forward and 13 Jbeta reverse. Data came from immunoSEQ multiplex PCR; TCRdb stores just in-frame clones and leaves some out. The sample contains 140,000 to 150,000 clones, 80% to 85% of which appear only once. The sample was PBMCs. The receptor set was obtained from a boy aged 2 to 10 in good health and CMV-seronegative.

The rearrangement uses TRBV12-5 and TRBJ2-5; 11 nucleotides align to TRBD2. The CDR3 is made up of 17 amino acids. Germline V gene sequence: CDR1 LGHNT, CDR2 FRNRAP. The J segment lost 9 bases and the V segment lost 0 bases, leaving 12 bases of the junction unmatched. This CDR3 is CASGLVLAGGGPSAQYF. The CDR3 region has the DNA TGTGCTAGTGGTTTGGTTTTAGCGGGGGGGGGACCGTCGGCCCAGTACTTC.

V is TRBV6-6 and J is TRBJ1-2; D remains ambiguous. V was cut by 8 bases and J by 0 bases, with 13 bases left in between. CDR3 size: 14 residues. Per germline, CDR1 MNHNY and CDR2 SVGAGI (reference sequence). The CDR3 coding sequence is TGTGCCAGCCATTTTGGAGAAGCTAACTATGGCTACACCTTC. This codes for CASHFGEANYGYTF.

In this sample, this clone turned up once. CDR3 coding DNA: TGTGCTAGTGGTTTGGTAAGCGCTAGCTATGGCTACACCTTC. It is translated as CASGLVSASYGYTF. The J gene is TRBJ1-2, the V gene TRBV12-5, with D unclear. Germline V gene data show CDR1 as LGHNT and CDR2 as FRNRAP. Trimming cost V 0 bases and J 4 bases, with 9 bases left between them. This CDR3 has 14 amino acids.

This chain joins TRBV6-4 and TRBJ1-1, with D possibly being TRBD1 (6 bases). The V and J ends lost 4 bases and 4 bases respectively, with 13 bases between them. The CDR3 loop spans 14 amino acids. CDR1 and CDR2 (germline): MRHNA, SNTAGT. CDR3 in amino acids: CASSAKGGGTEAFF. CDR3 in DNA: TGTGCCAGCAGTGCCAAGGGAGGGGGCACTGAAGCTTTCTTT.

The chain joins TRBV2 to TRBJ1-6; a possible D gene is TRBD1 (5 bases). Per germline, CDR1 SNHLY and CDR2 FYNNEI. Trimming removed 5 bases at V and 8 bases at J, with 13 bases between. There are 14 residues in the CDR3. CDR3 region: CASSYQGGDSPLHF. The CDR3 DNA sequence: TGTGCCAGCAGTTATCAGGGAGGCGATTCACCCCTCCACTTT.

This chain connects TRBV29-1 to TRBJ2-2, with TRBD1 matching 12 bases. CDR1 is SQVTM and CDR2 is ANQGSEA in the germline V gene. With 8 bases clipped from V and 5 bases from J, the junction kept 6 bases outside the gene matches. The CDR3 is made up of 14 amino acids. CDR3 in amino acids: CSLGTGGGTGELFF. The CDR3 bases are TGCAGCCTAGGGACAGGGGGCGGGACCGGGGAGCTGTTTTTT.

The chain combines TRBV4-3 with TRBJ2-7, with 8 bases fitting TRBD2. The length of the CDR3 is 17 residues. CDR1 and CDR2 from the germline V gene are LGHNA and YSLEER. V gave up 0 bases and J gave up 0 bases; unmatched junction bases: 7. The CDR3 nucleotides read TGCGCCAGCAGCCAAGAAGCTACGGGAGGGATCTCCTACGAGCAGTACTTC. Translation: CASSQEATGGISYEQYF.

With regard to this clone: Different DNA sequences within this sample yield the same CDR3. The chain couples TRBV6-4 to TRBJ1-2, with D tentatively TRBD1 (6 bases). The CDR3 is 14 residues long. Trimming removed 6 bases at V and 4 bases at J, with 15 bases between. Germline lookup yields CDR1 MRHNA and CDR2 SNTAGT. CDR3 in amino acids: CASRKDGQSYGYTF. In DNA form, the CDR3 reads TGTGCCAGCAGAAAAGACGGACAGAGCTATGGCTACACCTTC.

This sequence joins TRBV5-4 and TRBJ2-3, with D tentatively TRBD1 (5 bases). The CDR3 length is 12 residues. Germline lookup yields CDR1 SGHNT and CDR2 YYREEE (reference sequence). V was trimmed by 9 bases and J by 4 bases, leaving 12 bases between them. As DNA, the CDR3 is TGTGCCATTCGGCAGGGCTCAGATACGCAGTATTTT. Its translation is CAIRQGSDTQYF.

The rearrangement links TRBV6-1 to TRBJ1-2, with TRBD1 matching over 8 bases. V shed 3 bases and J 4 bases; nucleotides not matched to a gene: 4. Germline V gene sequence: CDR1 MNHNS, CDR2 SASEGT. The CDR3 covers 14 residues. CDR3 amino acids: CASSERQGLYGYTF. The DNA for the CDR3 is TGTGCCAGCAGTGAGAGACAGGGGCTCTATGGCTACACCTTC.